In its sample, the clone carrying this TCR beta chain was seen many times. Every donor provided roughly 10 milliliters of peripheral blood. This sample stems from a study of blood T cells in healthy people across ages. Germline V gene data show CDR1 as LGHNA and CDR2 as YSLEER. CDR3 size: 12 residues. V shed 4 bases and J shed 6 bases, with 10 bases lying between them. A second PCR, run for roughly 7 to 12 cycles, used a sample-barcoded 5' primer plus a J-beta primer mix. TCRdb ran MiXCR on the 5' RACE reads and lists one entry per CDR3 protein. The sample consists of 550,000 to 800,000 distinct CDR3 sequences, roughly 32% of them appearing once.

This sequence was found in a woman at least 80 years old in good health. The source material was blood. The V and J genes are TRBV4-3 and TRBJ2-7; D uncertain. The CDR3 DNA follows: TGCGCCAGCAGCCTCCACCTGGGCGAGCAGTACTTC. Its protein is CASSLHLGEQYF.